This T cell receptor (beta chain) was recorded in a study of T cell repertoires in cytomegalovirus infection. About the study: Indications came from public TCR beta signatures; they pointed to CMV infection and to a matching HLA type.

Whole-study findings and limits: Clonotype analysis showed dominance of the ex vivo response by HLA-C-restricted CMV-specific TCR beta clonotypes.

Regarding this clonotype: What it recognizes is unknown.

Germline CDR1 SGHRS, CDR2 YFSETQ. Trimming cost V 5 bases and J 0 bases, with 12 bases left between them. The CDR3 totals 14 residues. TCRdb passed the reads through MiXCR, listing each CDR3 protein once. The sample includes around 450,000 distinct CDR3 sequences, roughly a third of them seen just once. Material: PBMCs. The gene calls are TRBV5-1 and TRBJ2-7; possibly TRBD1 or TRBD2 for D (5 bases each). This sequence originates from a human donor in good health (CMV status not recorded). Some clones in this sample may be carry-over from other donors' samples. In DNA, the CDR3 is TGCGCCAGCAGGCCCGGGACGGACTCCTACGAGCAGTACTTC. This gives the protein CASRPGTDSYEQYF.